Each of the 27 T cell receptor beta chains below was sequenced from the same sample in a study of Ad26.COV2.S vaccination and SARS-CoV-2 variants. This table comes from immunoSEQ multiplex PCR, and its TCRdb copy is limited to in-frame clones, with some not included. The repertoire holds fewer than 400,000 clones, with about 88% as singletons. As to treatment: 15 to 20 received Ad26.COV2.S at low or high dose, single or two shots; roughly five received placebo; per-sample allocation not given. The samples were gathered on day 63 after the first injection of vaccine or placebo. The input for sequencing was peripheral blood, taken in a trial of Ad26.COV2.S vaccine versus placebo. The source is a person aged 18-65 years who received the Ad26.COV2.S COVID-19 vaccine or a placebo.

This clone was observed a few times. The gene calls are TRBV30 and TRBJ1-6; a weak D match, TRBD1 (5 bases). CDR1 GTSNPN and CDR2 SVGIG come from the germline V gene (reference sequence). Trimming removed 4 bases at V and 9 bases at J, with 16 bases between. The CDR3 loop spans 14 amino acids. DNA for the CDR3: TGTGCCTGGACCTATCCGGGGGGAAGTTCACCCCTCCACTTT. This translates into CAWTYPGGSSPLHF.

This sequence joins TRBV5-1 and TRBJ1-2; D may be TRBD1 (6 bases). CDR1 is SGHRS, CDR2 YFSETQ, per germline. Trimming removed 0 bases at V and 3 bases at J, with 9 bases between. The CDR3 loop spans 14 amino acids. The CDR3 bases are TGCGCCAGCAGCTTGGGACAGGTCTACTATGGCTACACCTTC. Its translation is CASSLGQVYYGYTF.

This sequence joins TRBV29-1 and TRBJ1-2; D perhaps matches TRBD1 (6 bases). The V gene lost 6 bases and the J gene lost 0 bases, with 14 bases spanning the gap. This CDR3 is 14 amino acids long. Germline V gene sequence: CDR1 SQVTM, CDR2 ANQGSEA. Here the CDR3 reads CSVQRDTANYGYTF. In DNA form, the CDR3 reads TGCAGCGTGCAGCGGGACACCGCTAACTATGGCTACACCTTC.

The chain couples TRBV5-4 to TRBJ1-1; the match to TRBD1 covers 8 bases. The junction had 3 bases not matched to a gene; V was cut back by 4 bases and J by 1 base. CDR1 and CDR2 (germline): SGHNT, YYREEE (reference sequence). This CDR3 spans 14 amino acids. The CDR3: CASSITGGNTEAFF. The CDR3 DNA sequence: TGTGCCAGCAGCATTACAGGGGGGAACACTGAAGCTTTCTTT.

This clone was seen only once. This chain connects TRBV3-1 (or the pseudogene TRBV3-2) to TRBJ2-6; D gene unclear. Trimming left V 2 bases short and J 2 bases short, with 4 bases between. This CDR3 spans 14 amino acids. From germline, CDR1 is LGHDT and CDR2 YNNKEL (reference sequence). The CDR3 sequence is CASSQTAGANVLTF. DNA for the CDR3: TGTGCCAGCAGCCAAACTGCTGGGGCCAACGTCCTGACTTTC.

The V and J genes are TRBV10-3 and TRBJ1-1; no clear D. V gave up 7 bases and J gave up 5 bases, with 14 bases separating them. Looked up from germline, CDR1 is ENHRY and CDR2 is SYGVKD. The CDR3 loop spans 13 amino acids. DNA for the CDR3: TGTGCCATCATGGGCGCTGGGGTTACTGAAGCTTTCTTT. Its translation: CAIMGAGVTEAFF.

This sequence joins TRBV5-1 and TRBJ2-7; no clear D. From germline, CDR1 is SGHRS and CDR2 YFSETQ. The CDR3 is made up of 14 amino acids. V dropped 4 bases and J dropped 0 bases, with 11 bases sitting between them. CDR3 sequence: CASSRTDPSYEQYF. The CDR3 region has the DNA TGCGCCAGCAGCCGGACCGATCCCTCCTACGAGCAGTACTTC.

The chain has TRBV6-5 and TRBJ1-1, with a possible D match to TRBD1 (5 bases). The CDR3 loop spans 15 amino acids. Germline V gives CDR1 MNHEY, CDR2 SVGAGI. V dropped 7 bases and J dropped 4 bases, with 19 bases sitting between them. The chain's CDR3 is CASISWGVYGTEAFF. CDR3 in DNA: TGTGCCAGCATCAGTTGGGGGGTGTATGGCACTGAAGCTTTCTTT.

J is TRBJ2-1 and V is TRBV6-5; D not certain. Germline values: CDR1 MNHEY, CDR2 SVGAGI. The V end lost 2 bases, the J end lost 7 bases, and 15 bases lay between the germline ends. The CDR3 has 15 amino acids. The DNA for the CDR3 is TGTGCCAGCAGTTACACGAGAAAGGAAGAGAATGAGCAGTTCTTC. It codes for CASSYTRKEENEQFF.

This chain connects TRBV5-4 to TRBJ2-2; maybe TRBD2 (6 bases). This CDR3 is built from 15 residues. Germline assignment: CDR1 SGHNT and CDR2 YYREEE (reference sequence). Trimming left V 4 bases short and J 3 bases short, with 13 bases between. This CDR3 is CASSPGADYTGELFF. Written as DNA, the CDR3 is TGTGCCAGCAGCCCGGGAGCGGACTACACCGGGGAGCTGTTTTTT.

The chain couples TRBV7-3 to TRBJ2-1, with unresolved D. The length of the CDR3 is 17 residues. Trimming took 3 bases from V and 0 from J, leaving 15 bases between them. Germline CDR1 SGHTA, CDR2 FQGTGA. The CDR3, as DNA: TGTGCCAGCAGCTTGACCCTTTCCGGCAGCTCCTACAATGAGCAGTTCTTC. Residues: CASSLTLSGSSYNEQFF.

The CDR3 here is CAWTGELRDSPLHF. In DNA, the CDR3 is TGTGCCTGGACCGGGGAATTACGGGATTCACCCCTCCACTTT. The chain carries TRBV30 and TRBJ1-6; D gene uncertain. The CDR3 spans 14 residues. CDR1 is GTSNPN and CDR2 is SVGIG in the germline V gene (reference sequence). Between the trimmed V and J ends, which lost 4 bases and 8 bases, there was a span of 15 bases.

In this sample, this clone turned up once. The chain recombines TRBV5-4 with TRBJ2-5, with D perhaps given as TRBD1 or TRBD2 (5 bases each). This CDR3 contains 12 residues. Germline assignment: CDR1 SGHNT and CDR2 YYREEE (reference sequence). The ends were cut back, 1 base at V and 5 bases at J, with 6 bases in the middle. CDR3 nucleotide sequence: TGTGCCAGCAGCTTGAGGGACGAGACCCAGTACTTC. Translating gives CASSLRDETQYF.

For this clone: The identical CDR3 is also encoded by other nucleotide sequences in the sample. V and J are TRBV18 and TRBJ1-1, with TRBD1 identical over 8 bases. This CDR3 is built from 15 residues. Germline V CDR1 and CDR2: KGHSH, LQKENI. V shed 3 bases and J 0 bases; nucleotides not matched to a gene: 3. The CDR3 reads CASSPGTGLNTEAFF. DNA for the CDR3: TGTGCCAGCTCACCCGGGACAGGTCTGAACACTGAAGCTTTCTTT.

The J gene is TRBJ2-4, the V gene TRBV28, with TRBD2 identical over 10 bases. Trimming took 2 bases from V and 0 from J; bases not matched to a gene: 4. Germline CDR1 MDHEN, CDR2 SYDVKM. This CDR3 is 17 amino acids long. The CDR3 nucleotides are TGTGCCAGCAGTTTACCGACTAGCGGGTTAGCCAAAAACATTCAGTACTTC. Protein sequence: CASSLPTSGLAKNIQYF.

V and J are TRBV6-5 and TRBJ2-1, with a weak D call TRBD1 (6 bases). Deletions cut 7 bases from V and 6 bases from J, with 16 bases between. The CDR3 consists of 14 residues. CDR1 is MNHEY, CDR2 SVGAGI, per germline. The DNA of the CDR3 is TGTGCCAGCACCAAGGGGGAAGTGGGCAATGAGCAGTTCTTC. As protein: CASTKGEVGNEQFF.

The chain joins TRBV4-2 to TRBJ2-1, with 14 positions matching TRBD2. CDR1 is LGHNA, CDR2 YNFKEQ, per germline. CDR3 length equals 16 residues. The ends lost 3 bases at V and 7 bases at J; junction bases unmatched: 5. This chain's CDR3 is CASSHLGTSGSNEQFF. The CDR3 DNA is TGTGCCAGCAGCCATCTCGGGACTAGCGGGAGTAATGAGCAGTTCTTC.

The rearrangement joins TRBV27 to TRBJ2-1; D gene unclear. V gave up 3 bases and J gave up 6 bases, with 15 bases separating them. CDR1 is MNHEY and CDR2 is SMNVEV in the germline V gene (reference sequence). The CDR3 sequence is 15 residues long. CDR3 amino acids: CASSLVDAGGNEQFF. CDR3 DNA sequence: TGTGCCAGCAGTTTGGTCGACGCCGGCGGCAATGAGCAGTTCTTC.

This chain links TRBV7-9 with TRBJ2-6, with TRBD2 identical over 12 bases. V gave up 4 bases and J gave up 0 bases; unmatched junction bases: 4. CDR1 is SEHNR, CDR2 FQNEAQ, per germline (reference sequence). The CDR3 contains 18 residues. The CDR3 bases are TGTGCCAGCAGCTCAACTAGCGGGGGGTTCTCTGGGGCCAACGTCCTGACTTTC. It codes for CASSSTSGGFSGANVLTF.

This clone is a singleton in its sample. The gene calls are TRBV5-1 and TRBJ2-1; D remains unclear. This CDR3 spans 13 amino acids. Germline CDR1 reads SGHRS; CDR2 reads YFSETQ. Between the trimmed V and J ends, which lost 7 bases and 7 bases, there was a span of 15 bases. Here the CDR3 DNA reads TGCGCCAGCCTTTCCTTGGTGGAGAATGAGCAGTTCTTC. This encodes CASLSLVENEQFF.

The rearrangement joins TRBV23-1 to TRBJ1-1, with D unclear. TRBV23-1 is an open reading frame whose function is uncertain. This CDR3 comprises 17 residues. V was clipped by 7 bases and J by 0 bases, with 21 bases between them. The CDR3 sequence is CASIPRALPWVNTEAFF. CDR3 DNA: TGCGCCAGCATCCCCCGAGCCCTACCTTGGGTGAACACTGAAGCTTTCTTT.

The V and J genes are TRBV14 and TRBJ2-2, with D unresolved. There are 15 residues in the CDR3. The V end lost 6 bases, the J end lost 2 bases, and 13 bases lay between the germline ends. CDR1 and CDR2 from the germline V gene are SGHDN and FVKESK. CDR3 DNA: TGTGCCAGCAGGGGCGGCGGAACAAACACCGGGGAGCTGTTTTTT. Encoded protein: CASRGGGTNTGELFF.

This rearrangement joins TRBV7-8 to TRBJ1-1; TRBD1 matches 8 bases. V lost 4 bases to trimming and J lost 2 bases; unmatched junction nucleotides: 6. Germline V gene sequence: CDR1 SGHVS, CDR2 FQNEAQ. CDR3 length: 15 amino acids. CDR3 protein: CASSSGQGRNTEAFF. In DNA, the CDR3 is TGTGCCAGCAGCTCCGGACAGGGACGTAACACTGAAGCTTTCTTT.

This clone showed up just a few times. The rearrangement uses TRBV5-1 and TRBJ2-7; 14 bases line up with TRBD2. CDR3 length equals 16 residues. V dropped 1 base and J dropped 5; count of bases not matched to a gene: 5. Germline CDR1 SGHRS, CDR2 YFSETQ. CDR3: CASSLRLAGGTHEQYF. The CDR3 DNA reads TGCGCCAGCAGCTTGAGACTAGCGGGAGGGACCCACGAGCAGTACTTC. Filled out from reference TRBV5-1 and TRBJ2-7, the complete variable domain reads KAGVTQTPRYLIKTRGQQVTLSCSPISGHRSVSWYQQTPGQGLQFLFEYFSETQRNKGNFPGRFSGRQFSNSRSEMNVSTLELGDSALYLCASSLRLAGGTHEQYFGPGTRLTVT.

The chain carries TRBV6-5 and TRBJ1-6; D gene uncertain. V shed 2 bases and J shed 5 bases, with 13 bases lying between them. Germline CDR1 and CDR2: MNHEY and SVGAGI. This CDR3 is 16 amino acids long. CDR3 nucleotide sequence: TGTGCCAGCAGTTACCGGGGTCTCTATAATAATTCACCCCTCCACTTT. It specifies CASSYRGLYNNSPLHF.

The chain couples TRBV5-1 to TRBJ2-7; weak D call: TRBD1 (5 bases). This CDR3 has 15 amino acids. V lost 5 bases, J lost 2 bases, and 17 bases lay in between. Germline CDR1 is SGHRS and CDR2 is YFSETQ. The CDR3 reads CASRQQLRGPYEQYF. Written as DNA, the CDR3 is TGCGCCAGCAGGCAACAGTTAAGGGGCCCCTACGAGCAGTACTTC.

The CDR3 loop is CASSLRPDTQYF. The CDR3 DNA reads as TGTGCCAGCAGCTTAAGGCCAGATACGCAGTATTTT. The chain recombines TRBV7-2 with TRBJ2-3; no reliable D call. The CDR3 has 12 residues. Trimming cost V 2 bases and J 4 bases, with 4 bases left between them. Germline loops: CDR1 SGHTA, CDR2 FQGNSA.